These T cell receptor beta chains were read from a single sample in a study of monozygotic twins with inflammatory bowel disease. TCRdb reworked the 5' RACE reads into one entry per CDR3 protein, no DNA. Here the sample table reports approximately 160,000 distinct CDR3 sequences. The sequenced sample consisted of blood. Receptor source: a human donor with ulcerative colitis or Crohn's disease, or a healthy co-twin of an affected twin (not recorded which). Each CDR3 is given with its conserved first and last residue. Each record gives: V gene, clone size, J gene, CDR3 protein. Not all rows give a size; the values are once, few, many and, for expanded clones, a class.

TRBV27	.	TRBJ1-6	CASSLPTDSPLHF
TRBV2	medium-sized	TRBJ1-6	CASSKGQGVNSPLHF
TRBV5-1	.	TRBJ2-3	CASSLDGSGTDTQYF
TRBV10-3	.	TRBJ1-1	CAARGLGGQVNTEAFF
TRBV7-2	.	TRBJ2-6	CASSLRAPSGQSGANVLTF
TRBV29-1	.	TRBJ1-1	CSVGTDNEAFF
TRBV27	.	TRBJ2-3	CASSSRGLAGGLGTQYF
TRBV18	.	TRBJ2-3	CASSPTPLLATDTQYF
TRBV11-1	.	TRBJ2-1	CASSLGQGLTGRVNEQFF
TRBV3-1	.	TRBJ2-1	CASSRSDPYNEQFF
TRBV24-1	.	TRBJ2-1	CATSPAGGGRDEQFF
TRBV5-1	.	TRBJ2-1	CASSNAGTSGGPPSYNEQFF
TRBV7-2	.	TRBJ2-2	CASSLGTSGNIGELFF
TRBV9	.	TRBJ2-1	CASSVVASPGGDEQFF
TRBV20-1	.	TRBJ2-1	CSARDPGGPNEQFF
TRBV20-1	.	TRBJ1-2	CSAKQGNGYTF
TRBV9	.	TRBJ2-7	CASSVEDSYEQYF
TRBV5-1	.	TRBJ1-4	CASSLGTERNEKLFF
TRBV12-3/TRBV12-4	.	TRBJ2-5	CASTRGQKETQYF
TRBV30	.	TRBJ2-1	CAWSVLGLGPDEQFF
TRBV5-1	.	TRBJ1-3	CASSLDRFTGNTIYF
TRBV5-4	.	TRBJ1-2	CASSLPGTGDSSGYTF
TRBV11-2	.	TRBJ2-1	CASSLFYGEQFF
TRBV27	.	TRBJ2-7	CASSSPGSYEQYF
TRBV10-3	.	TRBJ2-6	CASTGREAGANVLTF
TRBV20-1	.	TRBJ2-4	CSAPREGTKNIQYF
TRBV6-2/TRBV6-3	.	TRBJ2-1	CASSSGTGVDNEQFF
TRBV9	.	TRBJ2-7	CASSPPHGEQYF
TRBV7-3	.	TRBJ2-2	CASSLSGGTATGELFF
TRBV7-2	.	TRBJ2-3	CASRLGTWDTQYF
TRBV5-1	.	TRBJ2-3	CASSLVITDTQYF
TRBV5-1	.	TRBJ2-2	CASSPGYHNTGELFF
TRBV28	.	TRBJ2-1	CASVSVASSYNEQFF
TRBV25-1	.	TRBJ2-1	CASSETRRERANEQFF
TRBV28	.	TRBJ1-6	CASTQSGENSPLHF
TRBV5-1	.	TRBJ1-6	CASSVVNRGNSPLHF
TRBV7-3	.	TRBJ1-3	CASSLMGNDGNTIYF
TRBV19	.	TRBJ2-1	CASSMWEGQGVREQFF
TRBV5-1	.	TRBJ2-4	CASSNMDRVAKNIQYF
TRBV18	.	TRBJ2-1	CATKPALSSYNEQFF
TRBV6-5	.	TRBJ1-5	CASSYRTGDQPQHF
TRBV6-1	.	TRBJ2-7	CASSRLTTGSSYEQYF
TRBV20-1	.	TRBJ2-5	CSAIAGTSGRRFLETQYF
TRBV24-1	.	TRBJ1-2	CATSDERYGYTF
TRBV14	.	TRBJ2-7	CASSQVFRPDYSYEQYF
TRBV20-1	.	TRBJ1-5	CSATGGQGPNNQPQHF
TRBV6-1	.	TRBJ1-1	CASTNNRGKGSEAFF
TRBV18	.	TRBJ2-5	CASSLVEFETQYF
TRBV12-3/TRBV12-4	.	TRBJ2-5	CASSLSLAGGAQETQYF
TRBV7-9	.	TRBJ2-7	CASSPDSMSPEQYF
TRBV9	.	TRBJ2-7	CASSGRESTHEQYF
TRBV24-1	.	TRBJ1-2	CATSAPDRGSLGYTF
TRBV28	.	TRBJ2-1	CASQGGLDEQFF